This is a list of T cell receptor beta chains from one sample in a study of sequential checkpoint blockade in melanoma. Sequencing was performed with immunoSEQ multiplex PCR; in TCRdb, only in-frame clones are kept and a portion is missing. The sample has a few thousand clones; around a fifth are singletons. Sequences were derived from tumor tissue (inferred from file names), sampled from a patient given nivolumab and ipilimumab in sequence. These receptors were taken from a human donor with melanoma. Each CDR3 is given with its conserved first and last residue. Fields, in order: CDR3 DNA, CDR3 protein, CDR3 length, clone size, J gene, V gene, D gene. A D gene is named only where the DNA matches it firmly. Size values are once, few and many counts, or a class for expanded clones, and some rows have none.

cdr3_nt: TGTGCCAGCAGTTACAACAGGGGGACTGAAGCTTTCTTT
cdr3_aa: CASSYNRGTEAFF
cdr3_length: 13
clone_size: few
j_call: TRBJ1-1
v_call: TRBV6-8
d_call: TRBD1

cdr3_nt: TGTGCCAGCAGTGAAGGTTTCCAGGGAGATTTCTTT
cdr3_aa: CASSEGFQGDFF
cdr3_length: 12
clone_size: few
j_call: TRBJ1-1
v_call: TRBV6-1
d_call: NA

cdr3_nt: TGTGCCAGCAGAGTGACAGGGATCACCTACGAGCAGTACTTC
cdr3_aa: CASRVTGITYEQYF
cdr3_length: 14
clone_size: few
j_call: TRBJ2-7
v_call: TRBV6-8
d_call: TRBD1

cdr3_nt: TGTGCCAGCAGCGGCGGACCGGGACAGGGTTTCTACAATGAGCAGTTCTTC
cdr3_aa: CASSGGPGQGFYNEQFF
cdr3_length: 17
clone_size: NA
j_call: TRBJ2-1
v_call: TRBV11-3
d_call: TRBD1

cdr3_nt: TGTGCCAGTAGTTCAGCTTTAGGAGAGACCCAGTACTTC
cdr3_aa: CASSSALGETQYF
cdr3_length: 13
clone_size: once
j_call: TRBJ2-5
v_call: TRBV19
d_call: NA

cdr3_nt: TGTGCCACCAGCAGAGAGAGGGACAGCAGGACTAGCGGGACGAACACCGGGGAGCTGTTTTTT
cdr3_aa: CATSRERDSRTSGTNTGELFF
cdr3_length: 21
clone_size: NA
j_call: TRBJ2-2
v_call: TRBV15
d_call: TRBD2

cdr3_nt: TGTGCCTCCCAAGGCGTCGGAGGCGGGAGGGCCCCTTACAATGAGCAGTTCTTC
cdr3_aa: CASQGVGGGRAPYNEQFF
cdr3_length: 18
clone_size: few
j_call: TRBJ2-1
v_call: TRBV12-2
d_call: NA

cdr3_nt: TGCAGCGTTGAGGGGGCTTCCGAGGGACAGGGGGCCTACGAGCAGTACTTC
cdr3_aa: CSVEGASEGQGAYEQYF
cdr3_length: 17
clone_size: NA
j_call: TRBJ2-7
v_call: TRBV29-1
d_call: TRBD1

cdr3_nt: TGTGCCAGCAGTTACTCTAGACTAGCGGACTACGAGCAGTACTTC
cdr3_aa: CASSYSRLADYEQYF
cdr3_length: 15
clone_size: few
j_call: TRBJ2-7
v_call: TRBV6-8
d_call: TRBD2

cdr3_nt: TGTGCCAGCAGGCGGGCTAGCGGGGGGTCAAACTCCTACGAGCAGTACTTC
cdr3_aa: CASRRASGGSNSYEQYF
cdr3_length: 17
clone_size: few
j_call: TRBJ2-7
v_call: TRBV6-8
d_call: TRBD2

cdr3_nt: TGTGCCAGCAGCAGGACAGGGGAGAATGGGGAAAAACTGTTTTTT
cdr3_aa: CASSRTGENGEKLFF
cdr3_length: 15
clone_size: medium-sized
j_call: TRBJ1-4
v_call: TRBV11-3
d_call: TRBD1

cdr3_nt: TGTGCCAGCAGCTTGGCGGACAGGGGTAACACTGAAGCTTTCTTT
cdr3_aa: CASSLADRGNTEAFF
cdr3_length: 15
clone_size: NA
j_call: TRBJ1-1
v_call: TRBV11-3
d_call: TRBD1

cdr3_nt: TGTGCCAGCAGCCCACGGGACTCGATCTCTGGGGCCAACGTCCTGACTTTC
cdr3_aa: CASSPRDSISGANVLTF
cdr3_length: 17
clone_size: NA
j_call: TRBJ2-6
v_call: TRBV14
d_call: NA

cdr3_nt: TGTGCCAGCTCACCACGAGGCGGACAGAATGAAAAACTGTTTTTT
cdr3_aa: CASSPRGGQNEKLFF
cdr3_length: 15
clone_size: NA
j_call: TRBJ1-4
v_call: TRBV18
d_call: NA

cdr3_nt: TGTGCCAGCAGTGAGGTAGGCGGTAGCAATCAGCCCCAGCATTTT
cdr3_aa: CASSEVGGSNQPQHF
cdr3_length: 15
clone_size: medium-sized
j_call: TRBJ1-5
v_call: TRBV6-8
d_call: NA

cdr3_nt: TGTGCCAGCAGTGACCCAGCGGGGGCGTACAATGAGCAGTTCTTC
cdr3_aa: CASSDPAGAYNEQFF
cdr3_length: 15
clone_size: NA
j_call: TRBJ2-1
v_call: TRBV6-8
d_call: TRBD2

cdr3_nt: TGTGCCATCAGTGAGAAGAGTGAAGGGGTAGGCTACACCTTC
cdr3_aa: CAISEKSEGVGYTF
cdr3_length: 14
clone_size: NA
j_call: TRBJ1-2
v_call: TRBV10-3
d_call: NA

cdr3_nt: TGTGCCAGCAGCTTAGTCGCGCTAGCGGGAGCTAACACCGGGGAGCTGTTTTTT
cdr3_aa: CASSLVALAGANTGELFF
cdr3_length: 18
clone_size: medium-sized
j_call: TRBJ2-2
v_call: TRBV11-3
d_call: TRBD2

cdr3_nt: TGTGCCATCAGTGAGTCGACTTGGAATGAGCAGTTCTTC
cdr3_aa: CAISESTWNEQFF
cdr3_length: 13
clone_size: medium-sized
j_call: TRBJ2-1
v_call: TRBV10-3
d_call: NA

cdr3_nt: TGTGCCAGCAGAGAGTCAGGGTGGGGTGGCAATCAGCCCCAGCATTTT
cdr3_aa: CASRESGWGGNQPQHF
cdr3_length: 16
clone_size: few
j_call: TRBJ1-5
v_call: TRBV28
d_call: NA

cdr3_nt: TGTGCCAGCAGTGATTTCAGGCTAAATGAAAAACTGTTTTTT
cdr3_aa: CASSDFRLNEKLFF
cdr3_length: 14
clone_size: NA
j_call: TRBJ1-4
v_call: TRBV25-1
d_call: NA

cdr3_nt: TGTGCCAGCAGTTACGACAGAACCACGAACACCGGGGAGCTGTTTTTT
cdr3_aa: CASSYDRTTNTGELFF
cdr3_length: 16
clone_size: NA
j_call: TRBJ2-2
v_call: TRBV6-8
d_call: NA

cdr3_nt: TGTGCCAGCAGCTTGGGGCTAGCGGGGTCGACCAATGAGCAGTTCTTC
cdr3_aa: CASSLGLAGSTNEQFF
cdr3_length: 16
clone_size: medium-sized
j_call: TRBJ2-1
v_call: TRBV11-3
d_call: TRBD2

cdr3_nt: TGTGCCAGCAGCTTAGTGCGGCAGAACACCGGGGAGCTGTTTTTT
cdr3_aa: CASSLVRQNTGELFF
cdr3_length: 15
clone_size: medium-sized
j_call: TRBJ2-2
v_call: TRBV11-3
d_call: NA

cdr3_nt: TGTGCCAGCAGCACCGGGACAGGGGCTAACTATGGCTACACCTTC
cdr3_aa: CASSTGTGANYGYTF
cdr3_length: 15
clone_size: many
j_call: TRBJ1-2
v_call: TRBV11-3
d_call: TRBD1

cdr3_nt: TGTGCCAGCAGCCCTATGGGGGACTCTAATTCACCCCTCCACTTT
cdr3_aa: CASSPMGDSNSPLHF
cdr3_length: 15
clone_size: NA
j_call: TRBJ1-6
v_call: TRBV9
d_call: NA